Here is one T cell receptor (beta chain) with its context. The antigen remains unidentified. This sample is drawn from a study of cytomegalovirus exposure and HLA in healthy donors. Study-wide context: As an earlier analysis found, roughly 180 million T cells yielded about 100 million unique TCR beta sequences. Whole-study results and caveats: The productive fraction for most TCR beta V segments was about 87% or about 30% in an earlier analysis. Available immune exposure information was restricted to CMV serostatus only.

The PCR contained 60 Vbeta and 13 Jbeta primers. The method was immunoSEQ multiplex PCR; TCRdb's version includes in-frame clones alone and lacks a portion of them. The sample data list approximately 30,000 clones. Donors counted as nominally healthy when sampled, yet unrecorded immune exposures were likely. This CDR3 region has 13 residues. Trimming stripped 9 bases from V and 3 bases from J, with 14 bases between. Per the germline V gene, CDR1 is SNHLY and CDR2 is FYNNEI. The sequence was obtained from a middle-aged man in good health and CMV-seronegative. The rearrangement uses TRBV2 and TRBJ1-1; TRBD1 is a possible D gene (5 bases). Source material: PBMCs. CDR3 protein: CASGFRGDTEAFF. The CDR3 nucleotides are TGTGCCAGTGGATTTCGGGGGGACACTGAAGCTTTCTTT.